This TCR beta chain was documented in a study of blood T cell repertoires in COVID-19. Participants were aged about 18 to 95 years, lived in 20 to 25 US areas, and enrolled virtually. All recovered Cohort 3 donors got two negative PCRs, got clearance, or saw symptom resolution. The CDR3 contains 18 residues. The germline gives CDR1 SGDLS, CDR2 YYNGEE. The junction had 15 bases not matched to a gene; V was cut back by 3 bases and J by 6 bases. Profiled with immunoSEQ multiplex PCR; TCRdb holds only in-frame clones, not every one. The sample lists roughly 180,000 clones, roughly 85% occurring once. Sequencing used PBMCs or T cells enriched from blood (not recorded which). The sequence was obtained from a woman aged 45-65 years who had recovered from COVID-19. The J gene is TRBJ2-5, the V gene TRBV9, with 12 bases fitting TRBD1. The DNA of the CDR3 is TGTGCCAGCAGCGCTCCAACGGGGGGGACAGGGGGCACGAAGACCCAGTACTTC. As protein: CASSAPTGGTGGTKTQYF.